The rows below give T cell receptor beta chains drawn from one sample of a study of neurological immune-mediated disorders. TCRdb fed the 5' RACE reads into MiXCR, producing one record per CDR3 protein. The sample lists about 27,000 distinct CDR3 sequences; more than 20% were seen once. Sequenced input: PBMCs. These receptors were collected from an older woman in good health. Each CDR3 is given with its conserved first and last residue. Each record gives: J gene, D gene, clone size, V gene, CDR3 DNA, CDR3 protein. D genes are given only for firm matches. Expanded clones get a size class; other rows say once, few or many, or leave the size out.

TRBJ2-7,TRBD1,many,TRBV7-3,TGTGCCAGCAGCCGCCCCAGGGGGATCTCCTACGAGCAGTACTTC,CASSRPRGISYEQYF
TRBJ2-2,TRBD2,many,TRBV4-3,TGCGCCAGCACCCGACTAGCGGGAAGTAACACCGGGGAGCTGTTTTTT,CASTRLAGSNTGELFF
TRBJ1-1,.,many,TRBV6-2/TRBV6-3,TGTGCCAGCAAGAAACAGGGTAATCCTGAAGCTTTCTTT,CASKKQGNPEAFF
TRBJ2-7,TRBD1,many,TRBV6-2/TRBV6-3,TGTGCCAGCAGTTCTCCGGGACAGGGGGTCTACGAGCAGTACTTC,CASSSPGQGVYEQYF
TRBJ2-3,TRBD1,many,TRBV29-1,TGCAGCGGAGACAGGGTCACAGATACGCAGTATTTT,CSGDRVTDTQYF
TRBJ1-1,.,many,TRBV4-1,TGCGCCAGCAGCACTAGGACGGAGAACACTGAAGCTTTCTTT,CASSTRTENTEAFF
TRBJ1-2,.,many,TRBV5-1,TGCGCCAGCAGCTTACCAGGGAACTATGGCTACACCTTC,CASSLPGNYGYTF
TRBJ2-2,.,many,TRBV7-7,TGTGCCAGCAGCCCAGACCCCACCGGGGAGCTGTTTTTT,CASSPDPTGELFF
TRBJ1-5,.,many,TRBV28,TGTGCCAGCAGTTTATCCCATAGCAATCAGCCCCAGCATTTT,CASSLSHSNQPQHF
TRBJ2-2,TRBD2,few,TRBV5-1,TGCGCCAGCAGCTCCCATCCTAGCGGGGGGGCGAACACCGGGGAGCTGTTTTTT,CASSSHPSGGANTGELFF
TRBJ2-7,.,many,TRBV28,TGTGCCAGCAGCCCGACGGGAGTCTCCTACGAGCAGTACTTC,CASSPTGVSYEQYF
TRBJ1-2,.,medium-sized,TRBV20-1,TGCAGTGCCGGAGACGGGCCAGGCATTAACTATGGCTACACCTTC,CSAGDGPGINYGYTF
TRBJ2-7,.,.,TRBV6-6,TGTGCCAGCAGTTACCAGGACAGTAGCACCTACGAGCAGTACTTC,CASSYQDSSTYEQYF
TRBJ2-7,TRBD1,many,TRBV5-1,TGCGCCAGCAGCTTGCAACGACAGGGTATCGACGAGCAGTACTTC,CASSLQRQGIDEQYF
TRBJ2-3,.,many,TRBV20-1,TGCAGTGCTCGTCCTGCGGGCGGGAAGGAGGGAGATACGCAGTATTTT,CSARPAGGKEGDTQYF
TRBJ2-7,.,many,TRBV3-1,TGTGCCAGCAGCCAAGTGACCTACGAGCAGTACTTC,CASSQVTYEQYF
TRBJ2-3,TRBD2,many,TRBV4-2,TGTGCCAGCAGCCACGTCGGGCGGGGGAGCACAGATACGCAGTATTTT,CASSHVGRGSTDTQYF
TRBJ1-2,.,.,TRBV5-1,TGCGCCAGCAGCGCCGAGTGGGCCTGCTATGGCTACACCTTC,CASSAEWACYGYTF
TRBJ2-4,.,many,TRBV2,TGTGCCAGCAGTAAAAAGGGTCCCACAAATCACAAAAACATTCAGTACTTC,CASSKKGPTNHKNIQYF
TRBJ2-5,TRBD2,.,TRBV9,TGTGCCAGCACCATCGGGAGGGAGACCCAGTACTTC,CASTIGRETQYF
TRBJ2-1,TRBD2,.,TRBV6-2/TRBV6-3,TGTGCCAGCAGTTCAAACGGACTAGCCCATGAGCAGTTCTTC,CASSSNGLAHEQFF
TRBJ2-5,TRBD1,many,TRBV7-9,TGTGCCAGCAGCTGGGGGGACAGGCCCGGAACCCAGTACTTC,CASSWGDRPGTQYF
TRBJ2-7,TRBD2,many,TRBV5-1,TGCGCCAGCAGCTTGGAGGGGCTAGCGGGAGTCGGGGAGCAGTACTTC,CASSLEGLAGVGEQYF
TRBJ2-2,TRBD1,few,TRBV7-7,TGTGCCAGCAGGGCGGACAGGGGGTCCGGGGAGCTGTTTTTT,CASRADRGSGELFF
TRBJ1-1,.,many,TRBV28,TGTGCCAGCAGTATCCTAGATAACACTGAAGCTTTCTTT,CASSILDNTEAFF
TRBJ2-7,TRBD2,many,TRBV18,TGTGCCAGCTCACCACCATCGGGGGGCTCCTACGAGCAGTACTTC,CASSPPSGGSYEQYF
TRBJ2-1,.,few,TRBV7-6,TGTGCCAGCAGCTTAGCGTCAGGGGGGATTTCCAATGAGCAGTTCTTC,CASSLASGGISNEQFF
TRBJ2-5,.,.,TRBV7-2,TGTGCCAGCAGCCCCGCTCGGGCTGTCGAGACCCAGTACTTC,CASSPARAVETQYF
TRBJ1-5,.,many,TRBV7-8,TGTGCCAGCAGCTTAAGCAGGGATAGCAATCAGCCCCAGCATTTT,CASSLSRDSNQPQHF
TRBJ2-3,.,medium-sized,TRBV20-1,TGCAGTGCTAGAAAGATGGAAAATACGCAGTATTTT,CSARKMENTQYF
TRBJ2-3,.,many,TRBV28,TGTGCCAGCAGTTTACCCCCCACTGGACAGCCCGGCACAGATACGCAGTATTTT,CASSLPPTGQPGTDTQYF
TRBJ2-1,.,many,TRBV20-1,TGCAGTGCTAGAGATGACAGGCACTTGAATGAGCAGTTCTTC,CSARDDRHLNEQFF
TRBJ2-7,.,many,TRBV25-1,TGTGCCAGCAGTGGAGGTACAGGGGAGCAGTACTTC,CASSGGTGEQYF
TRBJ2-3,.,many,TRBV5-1,TGCGCCAGCAGCCCCTATTGGGGGACGCAGTATTTT,CASSPYWGTQYF
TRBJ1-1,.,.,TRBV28,TGTGCCAGCACGTCGAACGGAGGGAACACTGAAGCTTTCTTT,CASTSNGGNTEAFF
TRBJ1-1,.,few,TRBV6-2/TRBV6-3,TGTGCCAGCAGCCCTACAGTGAACACTGAAGCTTTCTTT,CASSPTVNTEAFF
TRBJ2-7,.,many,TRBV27,TGTGCCAGCGCCTTCTCCCCGGGGTCTCGAGCCTACGAGCAGTACTTC,CASAFSPGSRAYEQYF
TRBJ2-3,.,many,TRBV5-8,TGTGCCAGCAGCTTGGGTCATCGCCGAGATACGCAGTATTTT,CASSLGHRRDTQYF
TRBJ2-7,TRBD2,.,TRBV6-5,TGTGCCAGCAGCTTCGGGGGGACCTCCTACGAGCAGTACTTC,CASSFGGTSYEQYF
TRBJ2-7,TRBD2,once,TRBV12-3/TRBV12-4,TGTGCCAGCAGTTTCACGGGAGGGCTAAGCGAGCAGTACTTC,CASSFTGGLSEQYF
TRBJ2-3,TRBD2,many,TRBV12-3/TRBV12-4,TGTGCCAGCAGTCTACTAGCGGGGGGGCCTGCAGATACGCAGTATTTT,CASSLLAGGPADTQYF
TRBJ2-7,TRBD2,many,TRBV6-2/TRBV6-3,TGTGCCAGCAGGCCGGGAGGGGACTCGGGGGAGCAGTACTTC,CASRPGGDSGEQYF
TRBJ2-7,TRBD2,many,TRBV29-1,TGCAGCGCGGGACGGGCAGCGGGAGAGCAGTACTTC,CSAGRAAGEQYF